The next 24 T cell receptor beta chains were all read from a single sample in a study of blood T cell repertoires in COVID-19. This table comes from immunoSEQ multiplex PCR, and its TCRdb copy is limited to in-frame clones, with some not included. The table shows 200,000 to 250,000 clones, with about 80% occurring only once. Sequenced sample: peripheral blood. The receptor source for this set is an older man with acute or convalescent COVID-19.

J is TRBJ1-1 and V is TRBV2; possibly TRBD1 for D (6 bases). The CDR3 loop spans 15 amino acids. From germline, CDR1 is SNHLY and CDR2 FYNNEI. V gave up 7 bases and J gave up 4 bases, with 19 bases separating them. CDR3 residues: CASKPTGGLGTEAFF. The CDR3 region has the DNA TGTGCCAGCAAACCCACGGGGGGCTTGGGCACTGAAGCTTTCTTT.

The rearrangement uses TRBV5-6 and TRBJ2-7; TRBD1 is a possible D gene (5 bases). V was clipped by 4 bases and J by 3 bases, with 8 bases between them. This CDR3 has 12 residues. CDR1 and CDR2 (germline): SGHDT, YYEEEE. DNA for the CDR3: TGTGCCAGCAGCCGACAGTTCTACGAGCAGTACTTC. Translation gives CASSRQFYEQYF.

The CDR3 loop is CASSLGPLVGYTF. DNA of the CDR3: TGTGCCAGCAGCTTAGGGCCCCTCGTTGGCTACACCTTC. The chain combines TRBV7-9 with TRBJ1-2; D not certain. The CDR3 is 13 amino acids. Germline-derived CDR1 and CDR2 are SEHNR and FQNEAQ (reference sequence). V was clipped by 1 base and J by 7 bases, with 10 bases between them.

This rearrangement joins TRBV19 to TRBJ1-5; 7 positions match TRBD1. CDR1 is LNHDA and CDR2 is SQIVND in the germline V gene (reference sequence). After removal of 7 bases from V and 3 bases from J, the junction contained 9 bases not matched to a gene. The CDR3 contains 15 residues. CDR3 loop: CASTTGQQFNQPQHF. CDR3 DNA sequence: TGTGCCAGTACCACGGGACAGCAATTCAATCAGCCCCAGCATTTT.

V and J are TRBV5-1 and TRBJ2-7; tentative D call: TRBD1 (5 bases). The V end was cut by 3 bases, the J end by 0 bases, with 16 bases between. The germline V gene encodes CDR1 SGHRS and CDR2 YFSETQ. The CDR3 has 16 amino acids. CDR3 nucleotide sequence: TGCGCCAGCAGCTCCGCTGGAACAGGAACCTCCTACGAGCAGTACTTC. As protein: CASSSAGTGTSYEQYF.

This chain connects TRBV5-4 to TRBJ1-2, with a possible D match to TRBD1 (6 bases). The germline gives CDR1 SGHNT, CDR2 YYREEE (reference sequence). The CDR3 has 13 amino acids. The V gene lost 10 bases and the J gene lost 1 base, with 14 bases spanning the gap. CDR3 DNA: TGTGCCGGCCGGGACACCCATAACTATGGCTACACCTTC. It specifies CAGRDTHNYGYTF.

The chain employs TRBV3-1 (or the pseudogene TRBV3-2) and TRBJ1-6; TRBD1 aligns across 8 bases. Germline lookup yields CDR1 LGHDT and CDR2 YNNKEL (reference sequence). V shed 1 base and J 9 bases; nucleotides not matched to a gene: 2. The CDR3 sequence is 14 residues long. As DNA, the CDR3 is TGTGCCAGCAGCCAAGCAGGGGGCTTTTCACCCCTCCACTTT. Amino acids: CASSQAGGFSPLHF.

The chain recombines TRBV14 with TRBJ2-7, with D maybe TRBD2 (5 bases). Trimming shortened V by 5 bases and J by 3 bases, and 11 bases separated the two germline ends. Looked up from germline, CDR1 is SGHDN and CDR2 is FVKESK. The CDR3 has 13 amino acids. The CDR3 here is CASSYTRGYEQYF. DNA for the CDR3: TGTGCCAGCAGCTATACCCGGGGCTACGAGCAGTACTTC. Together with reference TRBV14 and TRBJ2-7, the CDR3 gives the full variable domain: EAGVTQFPSHSVIEKGQTVTLRCDPISGHDNLYWYRRVMGKEIKFLLHFVKESKQDESGMPNNRFLAERTGGTYSTLKVQPAELEDSGVYFCASSYTRGYEQYFGPGTRLTVT.

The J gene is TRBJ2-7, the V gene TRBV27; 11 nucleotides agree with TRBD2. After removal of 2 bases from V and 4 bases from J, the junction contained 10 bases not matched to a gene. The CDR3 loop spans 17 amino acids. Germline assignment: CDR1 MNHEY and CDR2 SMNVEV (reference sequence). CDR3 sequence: CASSLRSVGLAAYEQYF. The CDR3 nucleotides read TGTGCCAGCAGTTTAAGGTCTGTGGGACTAGCGGCTTACGAGCAGTACTTC.

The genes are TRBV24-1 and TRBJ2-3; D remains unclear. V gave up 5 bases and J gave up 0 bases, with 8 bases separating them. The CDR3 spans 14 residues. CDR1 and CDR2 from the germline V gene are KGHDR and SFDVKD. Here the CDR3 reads CATSGGISTDTQYF. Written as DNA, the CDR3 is TGTGCCACCAGTGGAGGTATTAGCACAGATACGCAGTATTTT.

Here the CDR3 reads CASITTGLQYF. Written as DNA, the CDR3 is TGCGCCAGCATTACGACGGGGTTGCAGTACTTC. The chain combines TRBV10-2 with TRBJ2-7; D is perhaps TRBD2 (5 bases). V was pared by 7 bases and J by 9 bases, with 13 bases between. CDR1 is WSHSY, CDR2 SAAADI, per germline. The CDR3 is 11 amino acids.

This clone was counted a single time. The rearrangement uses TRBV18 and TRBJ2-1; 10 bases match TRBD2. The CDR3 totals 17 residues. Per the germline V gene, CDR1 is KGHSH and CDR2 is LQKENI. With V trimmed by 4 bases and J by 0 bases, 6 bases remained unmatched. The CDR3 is CASSLRAGGSSYNEQFF. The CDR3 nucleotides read TGTGCCAGCTCACTAAGAGCGGGAGGGAGCTCCTACAATGAGCAGTTCTTC.

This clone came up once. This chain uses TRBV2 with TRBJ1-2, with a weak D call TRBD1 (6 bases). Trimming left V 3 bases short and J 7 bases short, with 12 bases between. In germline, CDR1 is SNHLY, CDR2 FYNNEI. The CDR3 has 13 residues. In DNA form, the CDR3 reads TGTGCCAGCAGTGACAGGGGAGTGAGTGGCTACACCTTC. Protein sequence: CASSDRGVSGYTF.

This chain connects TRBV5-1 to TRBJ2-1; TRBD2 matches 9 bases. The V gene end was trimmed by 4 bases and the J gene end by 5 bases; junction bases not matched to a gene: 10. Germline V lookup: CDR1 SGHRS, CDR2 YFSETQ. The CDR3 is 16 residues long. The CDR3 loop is CASSPAPVAGDNEQFF. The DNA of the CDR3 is TGCGCCAGCAGCCCGGCCCCTGTAGCGGGGGACAATGAGCAGTTCTTC.

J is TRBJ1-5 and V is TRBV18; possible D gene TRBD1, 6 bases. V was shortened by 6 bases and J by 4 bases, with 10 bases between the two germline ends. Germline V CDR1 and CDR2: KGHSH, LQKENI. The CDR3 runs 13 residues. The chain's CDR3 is CASSADRNQPQHF. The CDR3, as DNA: TGTGCCAGCTCTGCTGACAGGAATCAGCCCCAGCATTTT.

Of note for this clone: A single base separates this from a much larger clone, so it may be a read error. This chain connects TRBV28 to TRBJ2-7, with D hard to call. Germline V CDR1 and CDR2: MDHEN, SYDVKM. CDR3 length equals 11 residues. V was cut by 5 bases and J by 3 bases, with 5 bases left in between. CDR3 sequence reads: CASSGSYEQYF. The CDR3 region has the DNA TGTGCCAGCAGTGGCAGCTACGAGCAGTACTTC.

The CDR3: CASSLGGPYGYTF. CDR3 in DNA: TGTGCCAGCAGCCTCGGGGGACCCTATGGCTACACCTTC. This chain joins TRBV3-1 (or the pseudogene TRBV3-2) and TRBJ1-2; the D gene is possibly TRBD1 (5 bases). With 4 bases removed from V and 4 bases from J, the gap between germline ends came to 10 bases. The CDR3 consists of 13 residues. Germline CDR1 LGHDT, CDR2 YNNKEL (reference sequence).

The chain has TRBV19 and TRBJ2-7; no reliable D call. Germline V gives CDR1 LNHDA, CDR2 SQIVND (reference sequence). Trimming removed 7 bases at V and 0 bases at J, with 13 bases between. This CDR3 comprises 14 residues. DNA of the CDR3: TGTGCCAGTAAGATGGCGGTCAGCTCCTACGAGCAGTACTTC. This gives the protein CASKMAVSSYEQYF.

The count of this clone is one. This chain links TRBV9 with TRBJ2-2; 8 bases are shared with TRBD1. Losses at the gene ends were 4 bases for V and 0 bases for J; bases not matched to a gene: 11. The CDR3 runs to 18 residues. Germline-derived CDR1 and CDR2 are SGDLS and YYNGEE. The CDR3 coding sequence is TGTGCCAGCAGCATTACCCGGGACAGGACCCCGAACACCGGGGAGCTGTTTTTT. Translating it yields CASSITRDRTPNTGELFF.

DNA of the CDR3: TGTGCCAGCAGCCCGGGGACAACGAACACCGGGGAGCTGTTTTTT. Protein: CASSPGTTNTGELFF. The J gene is TRBJ2-2, the V gene TRBV27; D possibly corresponds to TRBD1 (6 bases). Germline-derived CDR1 and CDR2 are MNHEY and SMNVEV (reference sequence). CDR3 length: 15 amino acids. V lost 6 bases and J 0 bases, leaving 11 bases between the germline ends.

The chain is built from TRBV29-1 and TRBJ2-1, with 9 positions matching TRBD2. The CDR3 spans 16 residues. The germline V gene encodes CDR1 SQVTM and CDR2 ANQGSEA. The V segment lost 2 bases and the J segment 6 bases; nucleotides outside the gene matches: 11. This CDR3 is CSVEPSGIFRGNEQFF. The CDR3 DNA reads TGCAGCGTTGAACCTAGCGGGATTTTTCGTGGCAATGAGCAGTTCTTC.

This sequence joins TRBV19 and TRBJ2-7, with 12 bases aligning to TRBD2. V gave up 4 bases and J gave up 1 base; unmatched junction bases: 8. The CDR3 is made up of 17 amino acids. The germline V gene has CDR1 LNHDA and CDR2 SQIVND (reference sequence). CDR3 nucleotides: TGTGCCAGTAGTACCCGGACTAGCGGGGCCCTGTCCTACGAGCAGTACTTC. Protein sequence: CASSTRTSGALSYEQYF.

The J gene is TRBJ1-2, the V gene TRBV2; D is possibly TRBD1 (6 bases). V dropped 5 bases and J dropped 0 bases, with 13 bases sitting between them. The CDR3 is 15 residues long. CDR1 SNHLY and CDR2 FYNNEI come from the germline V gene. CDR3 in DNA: TGTGCCAGCAGTAGACCGACAGGTCCTAACTATGGCTACACCTTC. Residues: CASSRPTGPNYGYTF.

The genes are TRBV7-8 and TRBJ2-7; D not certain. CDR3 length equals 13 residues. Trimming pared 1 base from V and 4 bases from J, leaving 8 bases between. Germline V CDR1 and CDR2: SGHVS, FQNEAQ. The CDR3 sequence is CASSLGEVYEQYF. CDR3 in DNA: TGTGCCAGCAGCTTAGGAGAAGTTTACGAGCAGTACTTC.